This T cell receptor beta chain was sequenced for a study of blood T cells in healthy people across ages (dated by TCRdb to between 2014 and 2017). Regarding the complete study: In model experiments, roughly one uniquely barcoded TCR beta cDNA molecule per two T cells was captured by template switching. To track age-related changes in TCR beta repertoire diversity, the study relied on deep sequencing normalized with unique cDNA molecular identifiers. The donors were divided into four age groups: young (average roughly 15 years), middle-aged (approximately 42), aged (around 59) and long-lived (roughly 88). The study analyzed two additional independent replicas of 1 million unique cDNA reads from the same blood draw for two donors, one aged 18 to 30 and one aged 80 or older.

The CDR1 and CDR2 encoded by the germline V gene are MGHDK and SYGVNS. V drops 0 bases and J drops 3 bases, leaving 12 bases in between. The CDR3, cysteine through phenylalanine, is 16 amino acids long. Only the CDR3 DNA stays, 48 bases, in frame from base 1. The 39 donors, aged roughly 6 to 95 years, were systemically healthy Caucasian individuals from Russia. Each donor gave 8 to 10 milliliters of peripheral blood, drawn into EDTA-treated Vacutainer tubes. Ficoll-Paque density-gradient centrifugation was used to isolate PBMCs, with at least 7 million obtained per sample. Trizol reagent was used to extract total RNA from the PBMCs, yielding at least 5.5 micrograms per sample. For every donor, an aliquot of PBMCs went through flow cytometry to measure the percentages of naive CD45RAhigh/CD27high T cells. Library preparation used 5' RACE. Instrument used: Illumina HiSeq 2500. A second roughly 6 to 12 cycle PCR used a sample-barcoded 5' primer and a J-beta primer mix. Each TCR beta cDNA molecule received a unique molecular identifier from a template-switch 5' adaptor carrying 12 random nucleotides. At least 2.5 million CDR3-containing paired-end reads were obtained from each sample. First-strand cDNA synthesis was performed from all RNA using the Mint cDNA synthesis kit, with priming by a TRBC-specific oligonucleotide. Following uracil-DNA glycosylase treatment, all cDNA underwent a first 18-cycle PCR with the universal primers M1SS and BC2_uni_R. The source study handled its data this way. Each sample was normalized by randomly selecting 1 million high-quality reads, each carrying a distinct molecular identifier. Reads sharing molecular identifiers were discarded rather than binned into consensus sequences. CDR3 identification, clonotype clustering and error correction used MiTCR with a Q25 quality threshold and the strictest error-elimination algorithm. A nonparametric unseen species model with Euler transformation was used to estimate lower-bound total TCR beta diversity. Using fastp trimming at Q25 and MiXCR clonotype assembly, TCRdb reanalyzed the public sequencing data and kept in-frame beta chains. One record per CDR3 amino acid sequence lists the most common genes and DNA. For this entry, the V and J calls and clone size follow TCRdb and not the study's own pipeline. The sample contains roughly 800,000 distinct CDR3 sequences, around a quarter of them found a single time. 2.5% to 3.5% of the sample lies in the top ten.

Comment on this clonotype: The antigen it binds to is not known. No qualities accompany the bases; no much larger clone lies one base away.

The paper's findings and limits, for the study overall: As age increased, observed TCR beta diversity per million T cells dropped in a roughly linear way, and a significant reduction was already evident by age around 41. Estimates of total diversity from one million sequenced T cells were regarded as lower bounds and underestimates. Compared with the aged group, more naive CD4+ T cells, fewer expanded clones and increased TCR diversity were shown by the long-lived group, suggesting age selection. Because the CMV infection status of the donors was unknown, age-related changes in expanded clonotypes may potentially have been confounded. There was a strong correlation between observed TCR beta diversity and the percentage of naive T cells measured by flow cytometry. Conclusive comparison of naive and antigen-experienced compartments was prevented by the profiling of bulk unsorted PBMCs.

The sample was also reused in another study, on T cells of mothers and their children. As that second paper reports: Donors were nine systemically healthy Caucasian individuals: three mothers and their six children. cDNA synthesis consumed the entire amount of extracted RNA, loaded at around 1.4 ug RNA in each 15 ul reaction. In the second PCR, the M1S primer added sample barcodes and 2-4 random nucleotides. Over 8 million TCR beta CDR3 reads were obtained for each mother, and some 3 million reads were obtained for each child. In both related and unrelated pairs, thymic selection shapes the output of TCR recombination in a similar way, with inherited differences having only a minor effect. Normalized repertoire overlap in related mother-child pairs was always slightly higher than in unrelated mother-child pairs, but the difference was never significant. Persistent microchimeric T cell clones were not detected, at a sensitivity of around 95 clones per million clonotypes. In the study, deep NGS was used to compare the TCR beta repertoires of mothers and children, and features distinguishing related mother-child pairs from unrelated individuals were sought. Mothers averaged about 40 +/- 4 years of age and children averaged about 10 +/- 4 years. After adapters were ligated using NEBNext reagents, the libraries underwent 100+100 nt paired-end sequencing on an Illumina HiSeq 2000. To prevent cross-contamination, the mother and child libraries were prepared a month apart and were sequenced in separate runs. For each donor, between 500,000 and 2,000,000 distinct TCR beta clonotypes were identified. Naive TCR beta clonotypes were estimated from low-frequency clonotypes matched to each donor's FACS-determined naive share, without sorting.

The V gene is TRBV25-1 and the J gene is TRBJ2-4; the best D guess is TRBD1, with 6 bases matching. This TCR was sampled from a boy aged 5 to 17 in good health. Sequencing used blood. The DNA reads TGTGCCAGCAGTGAATATCGAGGGGGAGTCAAAAACATTCAGTACTTC. It specifies CASSEYRGGVKNIQYF.